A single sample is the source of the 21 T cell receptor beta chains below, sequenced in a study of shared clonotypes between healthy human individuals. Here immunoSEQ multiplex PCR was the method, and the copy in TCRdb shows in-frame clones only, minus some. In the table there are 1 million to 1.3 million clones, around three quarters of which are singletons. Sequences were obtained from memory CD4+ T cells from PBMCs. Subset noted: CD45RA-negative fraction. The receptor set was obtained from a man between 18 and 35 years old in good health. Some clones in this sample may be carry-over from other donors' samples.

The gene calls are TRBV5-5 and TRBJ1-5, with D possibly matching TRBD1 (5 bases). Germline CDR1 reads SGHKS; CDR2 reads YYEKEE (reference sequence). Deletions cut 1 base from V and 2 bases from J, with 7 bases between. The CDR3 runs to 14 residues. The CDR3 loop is CASSLLGGNQPQHF. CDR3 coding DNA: TGTGCCAGCAGCTTGCTAGGGGGCAATCAGCCCCAGCATTTT.

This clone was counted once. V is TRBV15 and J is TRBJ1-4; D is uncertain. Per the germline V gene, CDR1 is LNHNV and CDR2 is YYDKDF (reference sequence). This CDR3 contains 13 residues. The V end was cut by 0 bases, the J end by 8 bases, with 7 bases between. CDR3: CATSRDKSEKLFF. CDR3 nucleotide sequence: TGTGCCACCAGCAGAGATAAATCGGAAAAACTGTTTTTT.

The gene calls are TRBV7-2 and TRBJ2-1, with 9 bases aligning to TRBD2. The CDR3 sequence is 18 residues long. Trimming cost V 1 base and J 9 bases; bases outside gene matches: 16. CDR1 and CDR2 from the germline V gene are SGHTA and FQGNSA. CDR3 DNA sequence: TGTGCCAGCAGCTTAGTTTATATGGGGACTAGCTATAAGGGTGAGCAGTTCTTC. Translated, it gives CASSLVYMGTSYKGEQFF.

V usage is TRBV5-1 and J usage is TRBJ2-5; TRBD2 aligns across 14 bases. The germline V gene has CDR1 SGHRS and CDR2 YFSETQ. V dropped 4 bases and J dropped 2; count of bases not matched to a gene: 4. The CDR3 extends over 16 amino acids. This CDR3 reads CASSQGLAGVQETQYF. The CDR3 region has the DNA TGCGCCAGCAGCCAGGGACTAGCGGGAGTACAAGAGACCCAGTACTTC.

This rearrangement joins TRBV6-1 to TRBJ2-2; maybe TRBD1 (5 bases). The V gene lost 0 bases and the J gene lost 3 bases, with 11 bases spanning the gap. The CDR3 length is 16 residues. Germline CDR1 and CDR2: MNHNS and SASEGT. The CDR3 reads CASSEAPGSYTGELFF. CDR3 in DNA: TGTGCCAGCAGTGAAGCGCCAGGGTCCTACACCGGGGAGCTGTTTTTT.

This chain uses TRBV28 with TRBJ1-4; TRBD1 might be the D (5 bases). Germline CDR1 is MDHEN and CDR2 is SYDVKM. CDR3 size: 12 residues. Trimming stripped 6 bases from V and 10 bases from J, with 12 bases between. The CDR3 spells CASRPGDGKLFF. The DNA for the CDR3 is TGTGCCAGCAGACCCGGGGACGGAAAACTGTTTTTT. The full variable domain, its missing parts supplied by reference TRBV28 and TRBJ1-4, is DVKVTQSSRYLVKRTGEKVFLECVQDMDHENMFWYRQDPGLGLRLIYFSYDVKMKEKGDIPEGYSVSREKKERFSLILESASTNQTSMYLCASRPGDGKLFFGSGTQLSVL.

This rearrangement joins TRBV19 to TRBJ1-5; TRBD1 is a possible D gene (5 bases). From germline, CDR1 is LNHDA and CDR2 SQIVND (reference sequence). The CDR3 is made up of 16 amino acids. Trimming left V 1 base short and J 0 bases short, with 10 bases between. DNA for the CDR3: TGTGCCAGTAGTATAGTCGGAGGACATAGCAATCAGCCCCAGCATTTT. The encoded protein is CASSIVGGHSNQPQHF. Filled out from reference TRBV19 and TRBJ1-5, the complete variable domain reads DGGITQSPKYLFRKEGQNVTLSCEQNLNHDAMYWYRQDPGQGLRLIYYSQIVNDFQKGDIAEGYSVSREKKESFPLTVTSAQKNPTAFYLCASSIVGGHSNQPQHFGDGTRLSIL.

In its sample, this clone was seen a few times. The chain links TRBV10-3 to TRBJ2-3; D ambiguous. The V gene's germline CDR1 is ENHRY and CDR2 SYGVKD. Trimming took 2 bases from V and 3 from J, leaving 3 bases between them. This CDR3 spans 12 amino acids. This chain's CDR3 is CAISEVTDTQYF. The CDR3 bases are TGTGCCATCAGTGAGGTAACAGATACGCAGTATTTT.

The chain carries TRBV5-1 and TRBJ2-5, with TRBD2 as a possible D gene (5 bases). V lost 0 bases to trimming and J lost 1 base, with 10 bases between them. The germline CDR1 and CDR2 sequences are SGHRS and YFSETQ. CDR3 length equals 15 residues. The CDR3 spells CASSLGRGFQETQYF. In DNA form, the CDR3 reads TGCGCCAGCAGCTTGGGCCGGGGTTTCCAAGAGACCCAGTACTTC.

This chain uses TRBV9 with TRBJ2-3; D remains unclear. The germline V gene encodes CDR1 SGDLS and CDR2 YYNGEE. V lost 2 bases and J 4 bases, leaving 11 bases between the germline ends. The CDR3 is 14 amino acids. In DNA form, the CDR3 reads TGTGCCAGCAGCGTGACCGAGAGGCCAGATACGCAGTATTTT. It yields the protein CASSVTERPDTQYF. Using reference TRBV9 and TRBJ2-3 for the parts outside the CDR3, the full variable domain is DSGVTQTPKHLITATGQRVTLRCSPRSGDLSVYWYQQSLDQGLQFLIQYYNGEERAKGNILERFSAQQFPDLHSELNLSSLELGDSALYFCASSVTERPDTQYFGPGTRLTVL.

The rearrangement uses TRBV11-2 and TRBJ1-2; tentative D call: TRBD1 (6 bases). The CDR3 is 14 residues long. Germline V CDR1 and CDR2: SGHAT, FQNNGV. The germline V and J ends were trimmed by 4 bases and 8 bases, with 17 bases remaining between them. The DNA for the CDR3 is TGTGCCAGCAGCTCCCCAGGGGCGGAAGGCGGCTACACCTTC. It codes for CASSSPGAEGGYTF.

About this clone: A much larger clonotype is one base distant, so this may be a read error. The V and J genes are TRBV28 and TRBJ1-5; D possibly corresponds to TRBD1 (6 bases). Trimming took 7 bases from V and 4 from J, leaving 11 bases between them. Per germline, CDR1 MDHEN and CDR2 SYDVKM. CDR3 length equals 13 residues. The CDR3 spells CASTLDRNQPQHF. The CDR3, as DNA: TGTGCCAGCACCCTGGACAGAAATCAGCCCCAGCATTTT.

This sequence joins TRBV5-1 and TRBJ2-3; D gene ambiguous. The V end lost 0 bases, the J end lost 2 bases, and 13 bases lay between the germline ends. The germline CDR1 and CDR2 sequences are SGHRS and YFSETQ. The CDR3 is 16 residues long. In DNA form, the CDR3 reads TGCGCCAGCAGCTTGGCCAGAGGAAAATCCACAGATACGCAGTATTTT. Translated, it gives CASSLARGKSTDTQYF.

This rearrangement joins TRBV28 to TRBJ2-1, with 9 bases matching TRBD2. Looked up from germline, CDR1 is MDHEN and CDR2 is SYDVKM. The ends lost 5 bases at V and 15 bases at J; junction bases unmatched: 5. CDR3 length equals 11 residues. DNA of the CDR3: TGTGCCAGCAGTCTAGCGGGAAAGCTGTTCTTC. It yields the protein CASSLAGKLFF. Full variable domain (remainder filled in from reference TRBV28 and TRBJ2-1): DVKVTQSSRYLVKRTGEKVFLECVQDMDHENMFWYRQDPGLGLRLIYFSYDVKMKEKGDIPEGYSVSREKKERFSLILESASTNQTSMYLCASSLAGKLFFGPGTRLTVL.

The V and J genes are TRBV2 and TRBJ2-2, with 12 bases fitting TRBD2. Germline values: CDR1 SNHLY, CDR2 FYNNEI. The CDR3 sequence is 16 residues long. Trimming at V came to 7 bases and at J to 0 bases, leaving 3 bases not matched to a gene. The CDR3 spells CASTGTSGSNTGELFF. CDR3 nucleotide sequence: TGTGCCAGCACCGGGACTAGCGGGTCGAACACCGGGGAGCTGTTTTTT.

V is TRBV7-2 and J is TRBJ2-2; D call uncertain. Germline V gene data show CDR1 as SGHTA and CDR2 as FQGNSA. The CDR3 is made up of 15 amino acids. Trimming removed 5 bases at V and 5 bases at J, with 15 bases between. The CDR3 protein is CASSPVRVGTGELFF. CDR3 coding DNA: TGTGCCAGCAGCCCGGTTAGGGTAGGAACCGGGGAGCTGTTTTTT.

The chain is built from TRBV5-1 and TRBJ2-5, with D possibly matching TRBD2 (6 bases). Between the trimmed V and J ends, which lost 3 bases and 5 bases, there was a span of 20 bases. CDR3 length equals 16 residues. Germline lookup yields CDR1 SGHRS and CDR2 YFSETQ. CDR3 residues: CASSSQPGPGGETQYF. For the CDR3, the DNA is TGCGCCAGCAGCTCCCAACCGGGACCAGGAGGGGAGACCCAGTACTTC.

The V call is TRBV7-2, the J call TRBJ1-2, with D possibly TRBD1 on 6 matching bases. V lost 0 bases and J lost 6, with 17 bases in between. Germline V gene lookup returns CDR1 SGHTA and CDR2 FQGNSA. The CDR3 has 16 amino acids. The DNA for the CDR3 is TGTGCCAGCAGCTTAGCATGGGGGGCCAGGTTAGATGGCTACACCTTC. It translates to CASSLAWGARLDGYTF.

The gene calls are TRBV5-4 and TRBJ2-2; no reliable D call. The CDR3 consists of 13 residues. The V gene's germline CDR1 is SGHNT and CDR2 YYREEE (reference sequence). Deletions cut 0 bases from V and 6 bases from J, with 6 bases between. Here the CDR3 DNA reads TGTGCCAGCAGCTTGGGGAATCCCGGGGAGCTGTTTTTT. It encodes CASSLGNPGELFF.

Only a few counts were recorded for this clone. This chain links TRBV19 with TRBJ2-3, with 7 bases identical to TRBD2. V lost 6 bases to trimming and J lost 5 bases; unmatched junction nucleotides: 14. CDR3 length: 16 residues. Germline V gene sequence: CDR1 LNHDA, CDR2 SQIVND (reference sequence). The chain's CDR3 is CASSLERRETGDTQYF. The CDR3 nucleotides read TGTGCCAGTAGCCTGGAACGGCGGGAGACCGGAGATACGCAGTATTTT.

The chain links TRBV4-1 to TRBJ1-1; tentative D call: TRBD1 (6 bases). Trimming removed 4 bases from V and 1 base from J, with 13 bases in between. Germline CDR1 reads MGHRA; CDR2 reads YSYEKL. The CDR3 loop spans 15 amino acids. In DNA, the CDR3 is TGCGCCAGCAGCCTCCCTGGGACACCGAACACTGAAGCTTTCTTT. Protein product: CASSLPGTPNTEAFF.